A selection of T cell receptor beta chains follows, all from one sample in a study of blood T cells in healthy people across ages. A single record per CDR3 protein comes from TCRdb applying MiXCR to the 5' RACE reads. The table has about 1 million distinct CDR3 sequences, around 27% seen once. The sample also formed part of further work on T cells of mothers and their children.

Sequencing input: blood. All receptors derive from a girl aged 2-10 years in good health. Both conserved end residues are part of each CDR3. The order of the fields is D gene, J gene, V gene, clone size, CDR3 DNA, CDR3 protein. A D gene is named only where the DNA matches it firmly. The size entry is marked missing in some rows and otherwise reads once, few, many or a size class.

NA,TRBJ2-3,TRBV2,NA,TGTGCCAGCAAATGGGACAGCACAGATACGCAGTATTTT,CASKWDSTDTQYF
NA,TRBJ2-3,TRBV7-8,few,TGTGCCAGCAGCTTAGTCTTCGGAATCACAGATACGCAGTATTTT,CASSLVFGITDTQYF
TRBD2,TRBJ2-5,TRBV6-6,NA,TGTGCCAGCAGCCCCTCTAGCGGGAGCGAGACCCAGTACTTC,CASSPSSGSETQYF
TRBD2,TRBJ2-5,TRBV20-1,NA,TGCAGTGCTCGCGCGCCCTTGTGGACGGGGGGGTCGGAGACCCAGTACTTC,CSARAPLWTGGSETQYF
TRBD2,TRBJ2-1,TRBV2,few,TGTGCCGTACGGGAGATAGCGGGGGTTACGGATGAGCAGTTCTTC,CAVREIAGVTDEQFF
TRBD2,TRBJ2-1,TRBV5-1,NA,TGCGCCAGCAGCTTGCCAGCGGGAGATACGATGGGCTATGAGCAGTTCTTC,CASSLPAGDTMGYEQFF
NA,TRBJ2-2,TRBV4-3,NA,TGCGCCAGCAGCCAAGATCATCGGGGGACCGGGGAGCTGTTTTTT,CASSQDHRGTGELFF
TRBD1,TRBJ1-2,TRBV10-2,few,TGCGCCAGCAGTGGTTCTCAGGGGGGCGGCTACACCTTC,CASSGSQGGGYTF
NA,TRBJ1-6,TRBV20-1,few,TGCAGTGCTAGAGATCCGGGGGGAGATTCACCCCTCCACTTT,CSARDPGGDSPLHF
NA,TRBJ2-1,TRBV24-1,few,TGTGCCACCAGTGCGGGAGACGGTGAGCAGTTCTTC,CATSAGDGEQFF
TRBD1,TRBJ1-2,TRBV12-5,few,TGCGCTAGTGGACCCGGGACAGACTATGGCTACACCTTC,CASGPGTDYGYTF
NA,TRBJ2-4,TRBV20-1,few,TGCAGTGCTAGGGAACAGGGTTACATTCAGTACTTC,CSAREQGYIQYF
TRBD2,TRBJ2-5,TRBV9,many,TGTGCCAGCAGCGACCGACTAGCGGGGGAAGAGACCCAGTACTTC,CASSDRLAGEETQYF
NA,TRBJ2-5,TRBV6-1,few,TGTGCCAGCAGTGAGCAGGGCGGGACGGAGACCCAGTACTTC,CASSEQGGTETQYF
NA,TRBJ1-4,TRBV7-9,NA,TGTGCCAGCAGCTTATTCGTGGGACGACTGTTTTTT,CASSLFVGRLFF
NA,TRBJ1-2,TRBV9,NA,TGTGCCAACAGCGTAGTGGCCTCGGCGGAGGGCTATGGCTACACCTTC,CANSVVASAEGYGYTF
TRBD2,TRBJ2-3,TRBV27,few,TGTGCCAGCAGTTTGTGGGGTCTAGCGGGAGGGCCCTCTAGCACAGATACGCAGTATTTT,CASSLWGLAGGPSSTDTQYF
TRBD1,TRBJ2-1,TRBV4-1,NA,TGCGCCAGCAGCGGACAGACAGGGATCGGCAATGAGCAGTTCTTC,CASSGQTGIGNEQFF
TRBD1,TRBJ2-7,TRBV12-3/TRBV12-4,few,TGTGCCAGCAGCCCGGGACAGACTCCATCCTACGAGCAGTACTTC,CASSPGQTPSYEQYF
TRBD2,TRBJ2-3,TRBV19,NA,TGTGCCAGTAGCCAAGGACTAGCGGGGCTCACAGATACGCAGTATTTT,CASSQGLAGLTDTQYF
NA,TRBJ1-4,TRBV7-2,few,TGTGCCAGCAGACCAGGGGTAGGCTTCGGAAAACTGTTTTTT,CASRPGVGFGKLFF
NA,TRBJ1-4,TRBV12-3/TRBV12-4,NA,TGTGCCAGCAGGAGGGAAACTAATGAAAAACTGTTTTTT,CASRRETNEKLFF
NA,TRBJ2-7,TRBV27,few,TGTGCCAGCAGTCCAAACCCCTCCTACGAGCAGTACTTC,CASSPNPSYEQYF
TRBD2,TRBJ2-1,TRBV7-2,NA,TGTGCCAGCAGCCCTAGCGGAGACGGGTACAATGAGCAGTTCTTC,CASSPSGDGYNEQFF
NA,TRBJ2-6,TRBV29-1,NA,TGCAGCGTCCGGGACGGACTACCTGGGGCCAACGTCCTGACTTTC,CSVRDGLPGANVLTF
TRBD2,TRBJ2-5,TRBV5-1,NA,TGCGCCAGCAGCTTGCCTAGCGGGAGTGGAGAGGCCCAGTACTTC,CASSLPSGSGEAQYF
TRBD1,TRBJ2-1,TRBV29-1,NA,TGCAGCGGGGGACAGTACAATGAGCAGTTCTTC,CSGGQYNEQFF
TRBD1,TRBJ2-7,TRBV6-6,NA,TGTGCCAGCAGTTACCTCCGGGACAGGGTCAACGAGCAGTACTTC,CASSYLRDRVNEQYF
NA,TRBJ2-5,TRBV6-2/TRBV6-3,few,TGTGCCAGCAGTTCCTTTAGCACGCCGGGGACCCAGTACTTC,CASSSFSTPGTQYF